Shown below are 29 T cell receptor beta chains from a single sample sequenced in a study of CD8 T cells in Susac syndrome. Random hexamers were used to reverse transcribe the RNA input (roughly 0.5 to 1 ug). TCRdb re-called the immunoSEQ multiplex PCR reads with MiXCR, one entry per CDR3 protein. The sample has about 140,000 distinct CDR3 sequences; about 95% are singletons. The sequenced sample was CD8+ T cells from PBMCs. These receptors were taken from a human donor with Susac syndrome.

V is TRBV5-1 and J is TRBJ2-7, with D maybe TRBD1 (6 bases). Germline V gene sequence: CDR1 SGHRS, CDR2 YFSETQ. Trimming stripped 5 bases from V and 3 bases from J, with 18 bases between. CDR3 size: 15 residues. CDR3: CASSRAWAGVYEQYF. The CDR3 DNA is TGCGCCAGCAGTCGGGCATGGGCAGGGGTCTACGAGCAGTACTTC.

V and J are TRBV29-1 and TRBJ2-2, with D possibly being TRBD1 (5 bases). Germline loops: CDR1 SQVTM, CDR2 ANQGSEA. The CDR3 is 15 amino acids. Trimming removed 0 bases from V and 1 base from J, with 9 bases in between. The CDR3 nucleotides are TGCAGCGTTGAAGATGACAGCCAGAACACCGGGGAGCTGTTTTTT. Translated, it gives CSVEDDSQNTGELFF.

This chain connects TRBV9 to TRBJ2-6; D unclear. From germline, CDR1 is SGDLS and CDR2 YYNGEE. V gave up 0 bases and J gave up 3 bases, with 7 bases separating them. The CDR3 has 15 residues. CDR3 residues: CASSVGMSGANVLTF. The CDR3 DNA reads as TGTGCCAGCAGCGTAGGCATGAGTGGGGCCAACGTCCTGACTTTC.

J is TRBJ2-1 and V is TRBV21-1; the table gives TRBD1 as D, unverified against the DNA. TRBV21-1 has pseudogene status. The CDR3 is made up of 18 amino acids. DNA for the CDR3: TGTGCCAGCAGCAAAGCGCCGAAAGACAGCCTTACATACAATGAGCAGTTCTTC. Protein sequence: CASSKAPKDSLTYNEQFF.

This chain uses TRBV20-1 with TRBJ2-1; 11 bases line up with TRBD2. Germline CDR1 and CDR2: DFQATT and SNEGSKA (reference sequence). The J segment lost 9 bases and the V segment lost 1 base, leaving 11 bases of the junction unmatched. CDR3 length: 16 residues. The CDR3 nucleotides are TGCAGTGCTAGAGGACAACTAGCGGGAGTGGGAGCTGAGCAGTTCTTC. Translating gives CSARGQLAGVGAEQFF.

This clonotype was seen only once. V is TRBV4-1 and J is TRBJ2-3; 12 bases agree with TRBD2. Looked up from germline, CDR1 is MGHRA and CDR2 is YSYEKL. The CDR3 runs 18 residues. After removal of 0 bases from V and 0 bases from J, the junction contained 4 bases not matched to a gene. Written as DNA, the CDR3 is TGCGCCAGCAGCCAAGAACTAGCGGGAGGCTTCAGCACAGATACGCAGTATTTT. Its translation is CASSQELAGGFSTDTQYF.

The genes are TRBV5-4 and TRBJ2-1, with 10 bases aligning to TRBD2. V dropped 4 bases and J dropped 8; count of bases not matched to a gene: 12. The CDR3 is 16 amino acids. Germline V gene sequence: CDR1 SGHNT, CDR2 YYREEE (reference sequence). The CDR3 reads CASSLEGLAGEDEQFF. The CDR3 coding sequence is TGTGCCAGCAGCCTCGAGGGGCTAGCGGGAGAGGATGAGCAGTTCTTC.

In nucleotides, the CDR3 is TGTGCCAGCAGCTCGCCGTTAGGGACTTCTATAAGAAACGCCTACAATGAGCAGTTCTTC. Translation gives CASSSPLGTSIRNAYNEQFF. The chain joins TRBV27 to TRBJ2-1; D might be TRBD2 (6 bases). The CDR3 sequence is 20 residues long. V was pared by 6 bases and J by 2 bases, with 29 bases between. CDR1 is MNHEY, CDR2 SMNVEV, per germline (reference sequence).

The gene calls are TRBV6-2 or TRBV6-3 and TRBJ2-7; D call uncertain. Germline lookup yields CDR1 MNHEY and CDR2 SVGEGT. V was trimmed by 4 bases and J by 3 bases, leaving 13 bases between them. The CDR3 has 14 amino acids. As DNA, the CDR3 is TGTGCCAGCAGTTTAGATATTGGTGACTACGAGCAGTACTTC. Its protein is CASSLDIGDYEQYF.

This clonotype is a singleton in its sample. The chain has TRBV28 and TRBJ2-7; either TRBD1 or TRBD2 may fit D (5 bases each). This CDR3 contains 15 residues. Between the trimmed V and J ends, which lost 7 bases and 2 bases, there was a span of 18 bases. The germline V gene encodes CDR1 MDHEN and CDR2 SYDVKM. This chain's CDR3 is CASTLSRDPTYEQYF. Here the CDR3 DNA reads TGTGCCAGCACCCTCTCTAGGGACCCTACCTACGAGCAGTACTTC.

This sequence joins TRBV2 and TRBJ2-3; TRBD2 matches at 8 bases. The V and J ends lost 9 bases and 2 bases, in that order; junction bases with no gene match: 7. The CDR3 runs 14 residues. Per the germline V gene, CDR1 is SNHLY and CDR2 is FYNNEI. The CDR3 sequence: CASREGRNTDTQYF. The DNA for the CDR3 is TGTGCCAGTCGGGAGGGCCGTAACACAGATACGCAGTATTTT.

The chain joins TRBV2 to TRBJ2-1, with 8 bases matching TRBD2. CDR3 size: 15 residues. CDR1 SNHLY and CDR2 FYNNEI come from the germline V gene. J lost 6 bases, V lost 2 bases, and 6 bases had no gene match. The CDR3 region is CASSETREASNEQFF. CDR3 nucleotide sequence: TGTGCCAGCAGTGAAACGCGGGAGGCCTCCAATGAGCAGTTCTTC.

V usage is TRBV15 and J usage is TRBJ1-3; D gene uncertain. Germline values: CDR1 LNHNV, CDR2 YYDKDF (reference sequence). V was shortened by 1 base and J by 7 bases, with 2 bases between the two germline ends. This CDR3 contains 11 residues. DNA for the CDR3: TGTGCCACCAGCAGAGTGAACACCATATATTTT. The encoded protein is CATSRVNTIYF.

The V and J genes are TRBV6-1 and TRBJ1-1, with TRBD1 as a possible D gene (6 bases). CDR1 is MNHNS and CDR2 is SASEGT in the germline V gene. CDR3 size: 15 residues. Trimming pared 1 base from V and 1 base from J, leaving 10 bases between. The CDR3 protein is CASSEDDRWNTEAFF. The CDR3 region has the DNA TGTGCCAGCAGTGAAGACGACAGGTGGAACACTGAAGCTTTCTTT.

The genes are TRBV20-1 and TRBJ2-7; weak D call: TRBD1 (6 bases). This CDR3 has 15 residues. Trimming removed 6 bases from V and 0 bases from J, with 18 bases in between. Per germline, CDR1 DFQATT and CDR2 SNEGSKA (reference sequence). CDR3 in amino acids: CSAHRGGAVSYEQYF. DNA for the CDR3: TGCAGTGCCCACAGAGGGGGAGCGGTCTCCTACGAGCAGTACTTC.

V gene TRBV20-1 combines with J gene TRBJ2-7, with 9 bases lining up with TRBD2. After removal of 4 bases from V and 3 bases from J, the junction contained 4 bases not matched to a gene. CDR3 length: 13 residues. The germline gives CDR1 DFQATT, CDR2 SNEGSKA (reference sequence). CDR3: CSANSGSRYEQYF. The CDR3 nucleotides are TGCAGTGCTAATAGCGGGAGTCGCTACGAGCAGTACTTC.

The chain recombines TRBV13 with TRBJ2-7; D is perhaps TRBD2 (5 bases). Germline CDR1 is PRHDT and CDR2 is FYEKMQ (reference sequence). The V and J ends lost 4 bases and 0 bases respectively, with 10 bases between them. This CDR3 region has 14 residues. CDR3 bases: TGTGCCAGCAGCTCGGGGATTAGCTCCTACGAGCAGTACTTC. Encoded protein: CASSSGISSYEQYF.

The chain combines TRBV9 with TRBJ1-4; D remains unclear. The CDR3 runs to 14 residues. V gave up 2 bases and J gave up 8 bases, with 13 bases separating them. Per germline, CDR1 SGDLS and CDR2 YYNGEE. CDR3 in amino acids: CASSVYKSGEKLFF. CDR3 DNA: TGTGCCAGCAGCGTTTACAAGTCGGGAGAAAAACTGTTTTTT.

This clonotype has just one count. The genes are TRBV5-6 and TRBJ2-1; 12 bases line up with TRBD2. With 4 bases clipped from V and 4 bases from J, the junction kept 6 bases outside the gene matches. Germline V gene lookup returns CDR1 SGHDT and CDR2 YYEEEE. This CDR3 region has 16 residues. The DNA of the CDR3 is TGTGCCAGCAGCCACACCGGGACTAGCGGGTACAATGAGCAGTTCTTC. It encodes CASSHTGTSGYNEQFF.

The V and J genes are TRBV11-1 and TRBJ2-7; 7 bases agree with TRBD2. Germline CDR1 reads SGHAT; CDR2 reads FQDESV (reference sequence). After removal of 6 bases from V and 0 bases from J, the junction contained 8 bases not matched to a gene. This CDR3 spans 15 amino acids. The CDR3 DNA is TGTGCCAGCAGTTCGCTAGCGGTGAGCTCCTACGAGCAGTACTTC. This encodes CASSSLAVSSYEQYF.

The sample holds a few counts of this clonotype. The CDR3 DNA follows: TGTGCCAGCAGCGTGACAGGGGGCTGGGAGACCCAGTACTTC. Translating gives CASSVTGGWETQYF. V usage is TRBV9 and J usage is TRBJ2-5; TRBD1 matches 10 bases. Trimming at V came to 2 bases and at J to 5 bases, leaving 3 bases not matched to a gene. Germline CDR1 is SGDLS and CDR2 is YYNGEE. This CDR3 comprises 14 residues.

This chain joins TRBV11-2 and TRBJ2-7; a weak D match, TRBD2 (5 bases). CDR3 size: 16 residues. Between the trimmed V and J ends, which lost 3 bases and 2 bases, there was a span of 17 bases. Germline CDR1 SGHAT, CDR2 FQNNGV. CDR3 in amino acids: CASSFGMWPQTYEQYF. The CDR3 DNA follows: TGTGCCAGCAGCTTCGGGATGTGGCCCCAAACCTACGAGCAGTACTTC. The whole variable domain, filled in from reference TRBV11-2 and TRBJ2-7, reads EAGVAQSPRYKIIEKRQSVAFWCNPISGHATLYWYQQILGQGPKLLIQFQNNGVVDDSQLPKDRFSAERLKGVDSTLKIQPAKLEDSAVYLCASSFGMWPQTYEQYFGPGTRLTVT.

The CDR3 here is CATSDLGIDEQFF. CDR3 nucleotide sequence: TGTGCCACCAGTGATTTGGGGATCGATGAGCAGTTCTTC. The chain recombines TRBV24-1 with TRBJ2-1, with D uncertain. Germline lookup yields CDR1 KGHDR and CDR2 SFDVKD. V shed 0 bases and J shed 8 bases, with 7 bases lying between them. The CDR3 totals 13 residues.

The gene calls are TRBV12-5 and TRBJ2-1; no reliable D call. Per germline, CDR1 LGHNT and CDR2 FRNRAP. This CDR3 comprises 12 residues. V was cut by 1 base and J by 6 bases, with 4 bases left in between. The CDR3 protein is CASGLGGNEQFF. In nucleotides, the CDR3 is TGTGCTAGTGGTTTGGGAGGCAATGAGCAGTTCTTC. The full variable domain, with the rest looked up from reference TRBV12-5 and TRBJ2-1, is DARVTQTPRHKVTEMGQEVTMRCQPILGHNTVFWYRQTMMQGLELLAYFRNRAPLDDSGMPKDRFSAEMPDATLATLKIQPSEPRDSAVYFCASGLGGNEQFFGPGTRLTVL.

The rearrangement uses TRBV10-3 and TRBJ1-2, with unresolved D. This CDR3 contains 13 residues. V was shortened by 3 bases and J by 4 bases, with 9 bases between the two germline ends. Germline V gives CDR1 ENHRY, CDR2 SYGVKD. The CDR3 reads CAISEGTLYGYTF. The DNA of the CDR3 is TGTGCCATCAGTGAAGGAACTCTCTATGGCTACACCTTC.

The chain uses TRBV15 and TRBJ1-1; tentative D call: TRBD1 (5 bases). Germline CDR1 reads LNHNV; CDR2 reads YYDKDF (reference sequence). The germline V and J ends were trimmed by 2 bases and 8 bases, with 9 bases remaining between them. CDR3 size: 12 residues. The CDR3 spells CATSRSPGEAFF. In DNA, the CDR3 is TGTGCCACCAGCAGATCGCCAGGGGAAGCTTTCTTT. The whole variable domain, remainder taken from reference TRBV15 and TRBJ1-1, is DAMVIQNPRYQVTQFGKPVTLSCSQTLNHNVMYWYQQKSSQAPKLLFHYYDKDFNNEADTPDNFQSRRPNTSFCFLDIRSPGLGDTAMYLCATSRSPGEAFFGQGTRLTVV.

The chain employs TRBV30 and TRBJ1-1; no clear D. The V end was cut by 2 bases, the J end by 0 bases, with 10 bases between. The germline V gene has CDR1 GTSNPN and CDR2 SVGIG (reference sequence). The CDR3 length is 14 residues. The CDR3 DNA reads TGTGCCTGGAGTTCGTCAGGACTGAACACTGAAGCTTTCTTT. Protein: CAWSSSGLNTEAFF.

The chain links TRBV4-1 to TRBJ2-7, with D perhaps TRBD2 (5 bases). V lost 0 bases to trimming and J lost 4 bases, with 16 bases between them. Germline V gene lookup returns CDR1 MGHRA and CDR2 YSYEKL. The CDR3 has 16 amino acids. In DNA, the CDR3 is TGCGCCAGCAGCCAAGATTTAGAAGAGGGATATTACGAGCAGTACTTC. Translation: CASSQDLEEGYYEQYF.

The chain recombines TRBV5-1 with TRBJ2-3; D unclear. V was clipped by 4 bases and J by 6 bases, with 12 bases between them. CDR3 length equals 13 residues. Germline V gives CDR1 SGHRS, CDR2 YFSETQ. The CDR3 nucleotides read TGCGCCAGCAGCCCAGACCCCCCCGATACGCAGTATTTT. Amino acid sequence: CASSPDPPDTQYF.